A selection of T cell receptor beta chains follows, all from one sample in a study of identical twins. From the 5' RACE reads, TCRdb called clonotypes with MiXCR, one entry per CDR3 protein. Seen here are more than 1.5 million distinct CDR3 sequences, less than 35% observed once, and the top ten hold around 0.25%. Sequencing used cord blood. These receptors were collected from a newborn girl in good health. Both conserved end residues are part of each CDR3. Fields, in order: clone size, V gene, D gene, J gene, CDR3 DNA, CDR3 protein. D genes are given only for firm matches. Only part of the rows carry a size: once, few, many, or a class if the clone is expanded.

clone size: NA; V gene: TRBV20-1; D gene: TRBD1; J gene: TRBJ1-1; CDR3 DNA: TGCAGTGCTAGCGGGGACAGGGACACTGAAGCTTTCTTT; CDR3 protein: CSASGDRDTEAFF
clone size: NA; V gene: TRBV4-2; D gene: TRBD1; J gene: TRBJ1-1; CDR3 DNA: TGTGCCAGCAGCCCGGCGGGGACAGTGGACACTGAAGCTTTCTTT; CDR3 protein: CASSPAGTVDTEAFF
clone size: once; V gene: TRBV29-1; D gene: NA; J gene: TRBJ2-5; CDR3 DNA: TGCAGCGTCGCGCTAAGCAATGAGCAGTACTTC; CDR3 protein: CSVALSNEQYF
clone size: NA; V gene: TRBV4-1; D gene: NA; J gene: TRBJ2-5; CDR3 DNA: TGCGCCAGCAGCCAAGTTTTACGTGAGACCCAGTACTTC; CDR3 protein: CASSQVLRETQYF
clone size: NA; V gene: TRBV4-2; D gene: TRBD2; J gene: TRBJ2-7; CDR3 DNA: TGTGCCAGCAGCCAAGACTTAGCGGGGGGGCCGGGGGCCCAGTACTTC; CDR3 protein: CASSQDLAGGPGAQYF
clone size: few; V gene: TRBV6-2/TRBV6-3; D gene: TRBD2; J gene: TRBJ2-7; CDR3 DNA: TGTGCCAGCAGTTACTCGATCCAGCGGGAGGGCCAGTCCTACGAGCAGTACTTC; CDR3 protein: CASSYSIQREGQSYEQYF
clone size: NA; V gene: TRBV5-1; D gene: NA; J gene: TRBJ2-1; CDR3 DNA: TGCGCCAGCAGCAACTTCTACGAGCAGTTCTTC; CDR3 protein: CASSNFYEQFF
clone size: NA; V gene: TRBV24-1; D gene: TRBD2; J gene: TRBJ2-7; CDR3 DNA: TGTGCCACCTCCTCGGGACTAGTCAACAATGAGCAGTACTTC; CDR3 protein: CATSSGLVNNEQYF
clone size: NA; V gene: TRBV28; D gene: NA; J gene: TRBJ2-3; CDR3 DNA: TGTGCCAGCTCTCTACGGGGCAGGCACACAGATACGCAGTATTTT; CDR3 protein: CASSLRGRHTDTQYF
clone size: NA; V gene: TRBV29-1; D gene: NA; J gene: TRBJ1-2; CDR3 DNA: TGCAGCGTTGAATCCGTCGAGTCAGGCTACACCTTC; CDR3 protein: CSVESVESGYTF
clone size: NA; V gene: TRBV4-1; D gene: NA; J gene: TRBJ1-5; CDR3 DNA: TGCGCCAGCAGCGAATTCGGACCCGGTAGCAATCAGCCCCAGCATTTT; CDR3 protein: CASSEFGPGSNQPQHF
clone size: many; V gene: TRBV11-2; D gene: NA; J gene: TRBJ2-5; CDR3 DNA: TGTGCCAGCAGCTTAGTCTTCCGGGGGCAAGAGACCCAGTACTTC; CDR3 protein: CASSLVFRGQETQYF
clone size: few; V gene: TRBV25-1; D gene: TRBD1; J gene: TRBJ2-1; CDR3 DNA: TGTGCCAGCAAAACAGGGGAGAATGAGCAGTTCTTC; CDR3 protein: CASKTGENEQFF
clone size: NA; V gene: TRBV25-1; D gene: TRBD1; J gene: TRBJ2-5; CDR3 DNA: TGTGCCAGCAGTGAATTCTTAACAGGGGGCTACAATGAGCAGTACTTC; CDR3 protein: CASSEFLTGGYNEQYF
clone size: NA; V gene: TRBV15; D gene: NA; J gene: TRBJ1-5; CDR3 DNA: TGTGCCACCAGCAGAGGTAGTGGGGCTGCAGTGAGCAATCAGCCCCAGCATTTT; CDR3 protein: CATSRGSGAAVSNQPQHF
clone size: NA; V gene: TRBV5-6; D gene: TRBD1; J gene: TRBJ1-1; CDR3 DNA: TGTGCCAGCAGCTTCGTTGACAGGGCTGGCGCTGAAGCTTTCTTT; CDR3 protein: CASSFVDRAGAEAFF
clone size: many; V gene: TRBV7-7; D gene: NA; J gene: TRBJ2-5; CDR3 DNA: TGTGCTAGCAGCCCAGGGTTCCAAGAGACCCAGTACTTC; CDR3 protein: CASSPGFQETQYF
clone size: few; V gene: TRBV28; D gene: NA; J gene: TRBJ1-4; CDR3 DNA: TGTGCCAGCAGTTACACAACCGGGACGAGGACTGAAAAACTGTTTTTT; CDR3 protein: CASSYTTGTRTEKLFF
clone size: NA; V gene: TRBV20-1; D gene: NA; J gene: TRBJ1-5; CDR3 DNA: TGCAGTGCTAGAGATTCGAACCAGGGGATAATTAATCAGCCCCAGCATTTT; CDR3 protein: CSARDSNQGIINQPQHF
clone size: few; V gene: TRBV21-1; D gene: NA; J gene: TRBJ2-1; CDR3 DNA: TGTGCCAGCATTCTAGCGGGAGGGCACAATGAGCAGTTCTTC; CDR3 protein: CASILAGGHNEQFF
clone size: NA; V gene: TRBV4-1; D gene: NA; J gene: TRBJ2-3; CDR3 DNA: TGCGCCAGCAGCCAAGCCCCTAGCGGCACAGATACGCAGTATTTT; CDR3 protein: CASSQAPSGTDTQYF
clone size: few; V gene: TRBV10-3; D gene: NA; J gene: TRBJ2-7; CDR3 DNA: TGTGCCATCAGCGCTAGGGAAGGGTCCTACGAGCAGTACTTC; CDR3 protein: CAISAREGSYEQYF
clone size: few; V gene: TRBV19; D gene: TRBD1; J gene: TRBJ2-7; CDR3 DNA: TGTGCCAGTAGTGCCCGGGACAGGGGAGCGTACGAGCAGTACTTC; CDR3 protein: CASSARDRGAYEQYF
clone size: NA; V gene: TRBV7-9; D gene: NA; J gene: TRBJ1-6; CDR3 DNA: TGTGCCAGCAGCTTAGCCGGGGGATATTCACCCCCCCACTTT; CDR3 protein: CASSLAGGYSPPHF
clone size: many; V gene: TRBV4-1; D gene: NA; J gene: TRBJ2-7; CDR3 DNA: TGCGCCAGCAGCCAAGTCGGAGGTAGAGACGAGCAGTACTTC; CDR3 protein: CASSQVGGRDEQYF
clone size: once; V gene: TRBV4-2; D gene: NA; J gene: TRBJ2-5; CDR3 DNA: TGTGCCAGCAGCCAAGCCCCGCGGGGGCCCGGAGATGAGCAGTACTTC; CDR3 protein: CASSQAPRGPGDEQYF
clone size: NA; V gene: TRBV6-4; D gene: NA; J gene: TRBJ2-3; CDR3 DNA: TGTGCCGGCCGTAAACGGGGGAGTGAGGGGTCTAGCACAGATACGCAGTATTTT; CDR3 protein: CAGRKRGSEGSSTDTQYF
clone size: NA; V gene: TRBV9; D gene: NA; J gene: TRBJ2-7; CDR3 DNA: TGTGCCAGCAGCCCCGGGTCCCGGACTGTCTCCTACGAGCAGTACTTC; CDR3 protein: CASSPGSRTVSYEQYF
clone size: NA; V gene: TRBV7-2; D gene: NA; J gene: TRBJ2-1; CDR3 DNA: TGTGCCAGCAGCTTGACTATCTCCTACGATGAGCAGTTCTTC; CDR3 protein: CASSLTISYDEQFF
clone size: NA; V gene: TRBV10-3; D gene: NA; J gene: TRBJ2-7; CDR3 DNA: TGTGCCACCGATCTGGCGGGGAAGGGTTTGGAGCAGTACTTC; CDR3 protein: CATDLAGKGLEQYF
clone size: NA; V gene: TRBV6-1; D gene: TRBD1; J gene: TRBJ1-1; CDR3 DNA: TGTGCCAGCAGTGCCCACAGGGGCGACGGTGAAGCTTTCTTT; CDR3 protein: CASSAHRGDGEAFF
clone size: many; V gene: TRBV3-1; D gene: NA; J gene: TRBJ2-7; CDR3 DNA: TGTGCCAGCAGCCATTCTTTGAGGACAGCCCCCTACGAGCAGTACTTC; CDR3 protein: CASSHSLRTAPYEQYF
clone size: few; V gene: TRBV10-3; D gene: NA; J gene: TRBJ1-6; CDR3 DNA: TGTGCCATCAGTGAGTCCGTGACCCAGGGTCATAATTCACCCCTCCACTTT; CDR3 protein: CAISESVTQGHNSPLHF
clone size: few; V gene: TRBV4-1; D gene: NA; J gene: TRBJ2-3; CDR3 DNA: TGCGCCAGCAGCCAGGTCGCTTTAGGGGCGTCTAGCACAGATACGCAGTATTTT; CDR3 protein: CASSQVALGASSTDTQYF
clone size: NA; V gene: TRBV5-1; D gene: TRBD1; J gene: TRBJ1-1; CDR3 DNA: TGCGCCAGCAGCTTGGGGACAGGGTTTGAAGCTTTCTTT; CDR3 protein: CASSLGTGFEAFF
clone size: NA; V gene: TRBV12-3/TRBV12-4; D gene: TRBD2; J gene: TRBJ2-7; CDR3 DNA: TGTGCCAGCAGTTTACGAACGGGGGGTGATGATGAGCAGTACTTC; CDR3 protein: CASSLRTGGDDEQYF
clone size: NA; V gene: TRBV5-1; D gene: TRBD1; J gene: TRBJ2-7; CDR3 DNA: TGCGCCAGCAGCTTCTGGACAGGGGGGAACGAGCAGTACTTC; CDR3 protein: CASSFWTGGNEQYF
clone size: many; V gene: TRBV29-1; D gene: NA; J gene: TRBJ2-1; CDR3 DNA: TGCAGCGTTGAATCGATGGCGGAGACGTTCTTC; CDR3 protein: CSVESMAETFF
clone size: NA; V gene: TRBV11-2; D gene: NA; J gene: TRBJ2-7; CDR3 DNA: TGTGCCAGCAGCTTATTTGCCCAGCTTTCTTCCTACGAGCAGTACTTC; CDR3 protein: CASSLFAQLSSYEQYF
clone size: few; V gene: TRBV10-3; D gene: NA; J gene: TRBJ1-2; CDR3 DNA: TGTGCCATCAGTCCCCCGGGACACTATGGCTACACCTTC; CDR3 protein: CAISPPGHYGYTF
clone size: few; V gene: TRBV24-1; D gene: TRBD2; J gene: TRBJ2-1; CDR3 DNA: TGTGCCACCAGTGATCAGCCGGGACTAGCGGGCAGCTCCTACAATGAGCAGTTCTTC; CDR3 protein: CATSDQPGLAGSSYNEQFF
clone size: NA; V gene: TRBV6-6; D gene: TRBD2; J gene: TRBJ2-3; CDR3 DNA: TGTGCCAGCAGCAGGACTAGCGGGGGGCCGTATTTT; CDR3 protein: CASSRTSGGPYF
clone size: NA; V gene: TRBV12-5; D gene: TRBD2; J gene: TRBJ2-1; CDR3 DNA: TGTGCTAGTGGTCTCCATCCTCTCCTAGCGGGAGGGCCCAATGAGCAGTTCTTC; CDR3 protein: CASGLHPLLAGGPNEQFF
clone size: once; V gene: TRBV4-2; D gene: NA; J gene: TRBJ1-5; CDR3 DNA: TGTGCCAGCAGCCAAGACGAACAGGGAAATCAGCCCCAGCATTTT; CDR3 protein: CASSQDEQGNQPQHF
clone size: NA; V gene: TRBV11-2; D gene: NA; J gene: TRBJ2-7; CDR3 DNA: TGTGCCAGCAGCCCCGTCACAGGAAGGAATGAGCAGTACTTC; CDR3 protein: CASSPVTGRNEQYF
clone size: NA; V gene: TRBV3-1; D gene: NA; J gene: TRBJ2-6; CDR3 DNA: TGTGCCAGCAGCCAAATGGGGGGTTCCTCTGGGGCCAACGTCCTGACTTTC; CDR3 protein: CASSQMGGSSGANVLTF